What follows is one TCR beta chain and its context. This record belongs to a study of blood T cell repertoires in COVID-19. J was trimmed by 10 bases and V by 3 bases; bases with no gene match: 7. There are 14 residues in the CDR3. The V gene's germline CDR1 is SGHDT and CDR2 YYEEEE. As handled by the study authors: Quantification of nucleated cells was approximated via reference gene primer amplification. Sequenced by immunoSEQ multiplex PCR; TCRdb stores in-frame clones only, minus some. The V and J calls and clone size are taken from that table; D and trimming were inferred from the DNA. The sample lists about 240,000 clones, 80% to 85% occurring once.

Material: peripheral blood. V gene TRBV5-6 combines with J gene TRBJ1-6, with 7 bases matching TRBD1. The clonotype comes from a woman aged 55 to 70 with active or convalescent COVID-19. Here the CDR3 reads CASSSKTGRSPLHF. CDR3 coding DNA: TGTGCCAGCAGCTCAAAGACAGGGCGCTCACCCCTCCACTTT.